The 15 T cell receptor beta chains in this list originate from one sample, sequenced in a study of CD8 T cells in ankylosing spondylitis. TCRdb passed the 5' RACE reads through MiXCR, listing each CDR3 protein once. The sample lists around 300,000 distinct CDR3 sequences, about 9.9% seen once, with roughly 9.5% in the top ten. What was sequenced was blood, either unsorted or a sorted T cell fraction (not recorded which). The receptor source for this set is a female donor with ankylosing spondylitis or in good health (not recorded which).

The chain couples TRBV29-1 to TRBJ2-7; 8 nucleotides align to TRBD1. The CDR3 runs 14 residues. Germline CDR1 and CDR2: SQVTM and ANQGSEA. J gave up 4 bases and V 4 bases, and 9 bases lay outside the gene matches. In nucleotides, the CDR3 is TGCAGCGTTGGGGAACAGGGGGGTGGTTACGAGCAGTACTTC. This codes for CSVGEQGGGYEQYF.

This chain links TRBV5-1 with TRBJ2-3; tentatively, D is TRBD2 (6 bases). V was clipped by 3 bases and J by 5 bases, with 19 bases between them. Per germline, CDR1 SGHRS and CDR2 YFSETQ. This CDR3 region has 16 residues. In DNA, the CDR3 is TGCGCCAGCAGCTCCCTCATCCGGGACTCCAAAGATACGCAGTATTTT. It encodes CASSSLIRDSKDTQYF.

Regarding this clonotype: A much more abundant neighbour one base away suggests this may be a read error. V and J are TRBV24-1 and TRBJ2-1, with TRBD2 identical over 9 bases. Germline loops: CDR1 KGHDR, CDR2 SFDVKD. V shed 6 bases and J 6 bases; nucleotides not matched to a gene: 8. The CDR3 covers 15 residues. Here the CDR3 DNA reads TGTGCCACCAGTAGCCCGGGACTAGCTGGCAATGAGCAGTTCTTC. This encodes CATSSPGLAGNEQFF.

At least ten counts were recorded for this clonotype. The chain has TRBV20-1 and TRBJ2-1, with TRBD1 matching over 8 bases. The CDR3 has 15 residues. Germline V gene lookup returns CDR1 DFQATT and CDR2 SNEGSKA (reference sequence). Losses at the gene ends were 3 bases for V and 2 bases for J; bases not matched to a gene: 6. CDR3 coding DNA: TGCAGTGCTAGGGGAGACAGGGGAACCTACAATGAGCAGTTCTTC. It yields the protein CSARGDRGTYNEQFF.

This clonotype was seen only a few times. The V gene is TRBV27, the J gene TRBJ2-7; D possibly corresponds to TRBD2 (5 bases). The CDR3 contains 14 residues. Trimming took 5 bases from V and 2 from J, leaving 13 bases between them. The germline V gene encodes CDR1 MNHEY and CDR2 SMNVEV (reference sequence). This chain's CDR3 is CASSPGRGTYEQYF. Written as DNA, the CDR3 is TGTGCCAGCAGTCCAGGACGGGGAACCTACGAGCAGTACTTC.

CDR3 nucleotides: TGCAGCGTAACTGTCAAAGAGACCCAGTACTTC. This sequence encodes CSVTVKETQYF. The chain carries TRBV29-1 and TRBJ2-5; D not resolved. This CDR3 has 11 amino acids. Trimming left V 6 bases short and J 3 bases short, with 8 bases between. Germline assignment: CDR1 SQVTM and CDR2 ANQGSEA.

This clonotype appeared a few times. The gene calls are TRBV20-1 and TRBJ1-1; D perhaps matches TRBD1 (6 bases). The V end lost 4 bases, the J end lost 0 bases, and 18 bases lay between the germline ends. CDR3 length: 16 amino acids. Germline V CDR1 and CDR2: DFQATT, SNEGSKA (reference sequence). The CDR3 DNA follows: TGCAGTGCTATCCTAGGCAGGGGAGCCTTGAACACTGAAGCTTTCTTT. It yields the protein CSAILGRGALNTEAFF.

This chain connects TRBV18 to TRBJ2-3; D call uncertain. The germline V gene encodes CDR1 KGHSH and CDR2 LQKENI. This CDR3 is 15 amino acids long. The ends were cut back, 0 bases at V and 3 bases at J, with 10 bases in the middle. CDR3 in DNA: TGTGCCAGCTCACCACCGGCGAGCTTTACAGATACGCAGTATTTT. Translation: CASSPPASFTDTQYF. Full variable domain (outside the CDR3, taken from reference TRBV18 and TRBJ2-3): NAGVMQNPRHLVRRRGQEARLRCSPMKGHSHVYWYRQLPEEGLKFMVYLQKENIIDESGMPKERFSAEFPKEGPSILRIQQVVRGDSAAYFCASSPPASFTDTQYFGPGTRLTVL.

The gene calls are TRBV2 and TRBJ2-1, with TRBD2 matching 8 bases. The V segment lost 6 bases and the J segment 2 bases; nucleotides outside the gene matches: 9. Germline CDR1 and CDR2: SNHLY and FYNNEI. There are 16 residues in the CDR3. The CDR3 is CASRRLARKPYNEQFF. The CDR3 nucleotides are TGTGCCAGCAGGAGACTAGCGAGAAAACCCTACAATGAGCAGTTCTTC.

This clonotype has ten or more counts. J is TRBJ2-1 and V is TRBV5-1; 8 nucleotides line up with TRBD1. Trimming removed 6 bases from V and 6 bases from J; junction bases left unmatched: 14. This CDR3 contains 16 residues. Germline-derived CDR1 and CDR2 are SGHRS and YFSETQ. The CDR3 here is CASNLGGQVLINEQFF. The CDR3 region has the DNA TGCGCCAGCAATCTGGGGGGACAGGTTTTAATCAATGAGCAGTTCTTC.

This clonotype appeared a few times. The V gene is TRBV5-1, the J gene TRBJ1-3; 7 bases line up with TRBD1. Unmatched junction bases numbered 5, after V lost 0 bases and J lost 8 bases. CDR3 length equals 14 residues. In germline, CDR1 is SGHRS, CDR2 YFSETQ. This CDR3 is CASSLAGQGDTIYF. The CDR3 nucleotides are TGCGCCAGCAGCTTGGCCGGGCAGGGGGACACCATATATTTT.

The table lists this clonotype with a count of one. This may be a read error: a much more frequent sequence differs by one nucleotide. The rearrangement uses TRBV29-1 and TRBJ2-3; D is uncertain. The CDR3 consists of 13 residues. In germline, CDR1 is SQVTM, CDR2 ANQGSEA. Deletions cut 4 bases from V and 4 bases from J, with 12 bases between. The DNA for the CDR3 is TGCAGCGTTGCGGCCACTCGCGCAGATACGCAGTATTTT. This gives the protein CSVAATRADTQYF.

The sample holds many counts of this clonotype. V gene TRBV5-1 combines with J gene TRBJ2-1; no clear D. The CDR3 runs 13 residues. CDR1 is SGHRS and CDR2 is YFSETQ in the germline V gene. V was cut by 0 bases and J by 5 bases, with 6 bases left in between. CDR3 amino acids: CASSLARNNEQFF. CDR3 bases: TGCGCCAGCAGCTTGGCACGGAACAATGAGCAGTTCTTC.

The rearrangement uses TRBV21-1 and TRBJ2-3. TRBV21-1 is reported as a pseudogene. The CDR3 runs 14 residues. The CDR3 DNA reads TGTGCCAGCAGCAATGCGACGAAAACAGATACGCAGTATTTT. It codes for CASSNATKTDTQYF.

The table lists this clonotype with many counts. The gene calls are TRBV12-3 or TRBV12-4 and TRBJ2-7; D is undetermined. CDR3 size: 15 residues. V lost 3 bases, J lost 1 base, and 13 bases lay in between. CDR3 coding DNA: TGTGCCAGCAGTTTCATGGGGAAAGTTTCCTACGAGCAGTACTTC. It yields the protein CASSFMGKVSYEQYF.